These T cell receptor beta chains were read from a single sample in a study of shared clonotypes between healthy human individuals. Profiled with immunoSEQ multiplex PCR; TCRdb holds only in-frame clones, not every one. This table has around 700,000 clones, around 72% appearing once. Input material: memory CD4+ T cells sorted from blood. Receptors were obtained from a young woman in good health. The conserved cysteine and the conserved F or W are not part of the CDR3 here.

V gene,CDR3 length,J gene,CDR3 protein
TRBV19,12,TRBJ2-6,ASMAGAGANVLT
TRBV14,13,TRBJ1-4,ASSRQGGQVEKLF
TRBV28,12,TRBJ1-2,ASSPHRGTNGYT
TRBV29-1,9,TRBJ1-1,SVRDNTEAF
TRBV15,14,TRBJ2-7,ATSRSFYSSPYEQY
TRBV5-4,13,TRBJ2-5,ASSFTSGAQETQY
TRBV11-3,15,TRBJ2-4,ASSPIASTGRRNIQY
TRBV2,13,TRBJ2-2,ASTVLTSGTGELF
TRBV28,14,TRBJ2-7,ASSSRDSGRGREQY
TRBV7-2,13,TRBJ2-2,ASSPRAGSTGELF
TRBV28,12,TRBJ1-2,ASRVGTGNYGYT
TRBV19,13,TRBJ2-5,ASSSGTSGRGDQY
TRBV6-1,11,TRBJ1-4,ASGEGFYEKLF
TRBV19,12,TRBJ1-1,ASSIGAAGTEAF
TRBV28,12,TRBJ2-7,ASSPHEVTYEQY
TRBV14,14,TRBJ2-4,ASSHTQGLAKNIQY
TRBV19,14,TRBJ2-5,ASSIIGTGGQETQY
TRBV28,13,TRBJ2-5,ASSYGSGIQETQY
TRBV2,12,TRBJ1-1,ASSELGERTEAF
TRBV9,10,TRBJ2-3,ASSVGGDTQY
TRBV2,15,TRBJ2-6,ASSDFQGFAGANVLT
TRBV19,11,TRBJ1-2,ASSIDLLGGYT
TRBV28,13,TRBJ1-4,ASSLWSVGSEKLF
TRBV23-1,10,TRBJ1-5,ASLPPPQPQH
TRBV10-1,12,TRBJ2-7,ASSEGQGADEQY
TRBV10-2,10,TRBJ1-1,ASSESLRQAF
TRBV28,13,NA,ASQLGTGQFSEQY
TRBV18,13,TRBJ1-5,ASSRDRGSNQPQH
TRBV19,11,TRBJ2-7,ASFRDSFYEQY
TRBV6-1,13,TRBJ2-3,ASSKTRETTDTQY
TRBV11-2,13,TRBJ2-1,ASSPGTNYYNEQF
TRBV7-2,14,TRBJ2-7,ASSLVSGRQTYEQY
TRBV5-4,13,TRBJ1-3,ASSLGGASGNTIY
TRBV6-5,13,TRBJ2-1,ASSYDRWSGNEQF
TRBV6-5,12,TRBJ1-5,ASSYSASNQPQH
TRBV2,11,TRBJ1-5,ASNRDRVEPQH
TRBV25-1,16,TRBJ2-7,ASSEVPVGQGSIYEQY
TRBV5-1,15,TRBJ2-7,ASSLQGGRNTVYEQY
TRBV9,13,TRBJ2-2,ASSVGGGFTGELF
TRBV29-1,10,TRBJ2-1,SVEGLAHEQF
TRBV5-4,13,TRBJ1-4,ASSPGQGRSEKLF
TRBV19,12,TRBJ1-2,ASSDPGQGHGYT
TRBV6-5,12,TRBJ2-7,ASSQTGEPYEQY